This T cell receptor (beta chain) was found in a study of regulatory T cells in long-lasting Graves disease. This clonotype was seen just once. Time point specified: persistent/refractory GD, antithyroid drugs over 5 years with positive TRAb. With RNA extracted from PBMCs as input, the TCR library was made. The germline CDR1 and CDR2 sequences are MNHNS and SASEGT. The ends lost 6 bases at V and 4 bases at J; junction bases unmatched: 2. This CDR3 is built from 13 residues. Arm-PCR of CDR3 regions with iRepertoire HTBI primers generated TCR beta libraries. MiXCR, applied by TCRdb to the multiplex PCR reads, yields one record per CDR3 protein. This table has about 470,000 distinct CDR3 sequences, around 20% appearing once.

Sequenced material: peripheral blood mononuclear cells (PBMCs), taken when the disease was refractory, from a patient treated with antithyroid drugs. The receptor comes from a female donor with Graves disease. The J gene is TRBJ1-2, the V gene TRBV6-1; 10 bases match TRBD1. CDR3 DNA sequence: TGTGCCAGCAGGACAGGGGGCTTCTATGGCTACACCTTC. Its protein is CASRTGGFYGYTF.